This T cell receptor (beta chain) was recovered during a study of blood T cell repertoires in COVID-19. V lost 5 bases and J 6 bases, leaving 13 bases between the germline ends. The CDR3 totals 14 residues. Germline CDR1 is WNHNN and CDR2 is SYGVQD (reference sequence). Assay used: immunoSEQ multiplex PCR; TCRdb lists only in-frame clones, some missing. The sample lists more than 300,000 clones, about 90% occurring once. The rearrangement uses TRBV10-1 and TRBJ2-2; possible D gene TRBD2, 6 bases. The source of this sequence is a woman aged 25 to 39 with COVID-19, enrolled during active disease. Source material: peripheral blood. CDR3 nucleotides: TGCGCCAGCAGTACGGCGGGAAGGGCCGGGGAGCTGTTTTTT. Protein: CASSTAGRAGELFF.